The clone carrying this T cell receptor beta chain was counted once. Profiling relied on immunoSEQ multiplex PCR, and the TCRdb table lists in-frame clones only, not all of them. The sample records around 46,000 clones, about four fifths being singletons. This entry is derived from a study of T cells in tumors after PD-1 blockade. Study as a whole: Patients had no prior checkpoint blockade, systemic immunosuppressants, or anti-cancer therapy within 4 weeks. During anti-PD-1 treatment, some patients continued daily vismodegib 150 mg. On average, peripheral blood gave roughly 110,000 TCR templates and some 37,000 unique clonotypes.

Input was about 616 ng to 6,500 ng of genomic DNA from tumor or blood. Trimming removed 3 bases from V and 1 base from J, with 11 bases in between. CDR1 and CDR2 from the germline V gene are KGHSH and LQKENI. The CDR3 sequence is 15 residues long. The sequenced sample was PBMCs, obtained before anti-PD-1 treatment. The clonotype comes from a human donor with basal cell carcinoma. The chain has TRBV18 and TRBJ2-3; D might be TRBD1 or TRBD2, each matching 5 bases. The CDR3 reads CASSPGTPRTDTQYF. DNA of the CDR3: TGTGCCAGCTCACCCGGGACGCCCCGCACAGATACGCAGTATTTT.